Each of the 18 T cell receptor beta chains below was sequenced from the same sample in a study of CD8 T cells in ankylosing spondylitis. TCRdb used MiXCR to reprocess the 5' RACE reads, holding one entry per CDR3 protein. The sample lists hundreds of thousands of distinct CDR3 sequences, roughly 8.6% occurring once. Sequencing used blood, either unsorted or a sorted T cell fraction (not recorded which). Receptors were obtained from a male donor with ankylosing spondylitis or in good health (not recorded which).

This clonotype was counted ten times or more. V usage is TRBV5-1 and J usage is TRBJ2-7; the match to TRBD2 covers 7 bases. J gave up 4 bases and V 0 bases, and 10 bases lay outside the gene matches. The CDR3 has 16 amino acids. Per germline, CDR1 SGHRS and CDR2 YFSETQ. CDR3 coding DNA: TGCGCCAGCAGCTTGGCGGGGGGAGCGGGCCTTTACGAGCAGTACTTC. Translating it yields CASSLAGGAGLYEQYF. The variable domain in full, with the rest retrieved from reference TRBV5-1 and TRBJ2-7, is KAGVTQTPRYLIKTRGQQVTLSCSPISGHRSVSWYQQTPGQGLQFLFEYFSETQRNKGNFPGRFSGRQFSNSRSEMNVSTLELGDSALYLCASSLAGGAGLYEQYFGPGTRLTVT.

In this sample, this clonotype turned up many times. This sequence joins TRBV7-8 and TRBJ2-2, with 13 nucleotides matching TRBD2. With 3 bases clipped from V and 1 base from J, the junction kept 8 bases outside the gene matches. This CDR3 spans 19 amino acids. The germline gives CDR1 SGHVS, CDR2 FQNEAQ. The CDR3 loop reads CASSFDLGLAGLNTGELFF. The CDR3 DNA sequence: TGTGCCAGCAGCTTTGACCTGGGACTAGCGGGATTGAACACCGGGGAGCTGTTTTTT.

This clonotype was detected ten times or more. CDR3 nucleotides: TGTGCCAGCAGCCAATTTACCTACGAGCAGTACTTC. Its protein product is CASSQFTYEQYF. This chain connects TRBV14 to TRBJ2-7; D gene unclear. In germline, CDR1 is SGHDN, CDR2 FVKESK. V lost 2 bases and J lost 2, with 4 bases in between. The CDR3 has 12 amino acids.

At least ten counts were recorded for this clonotype. The V gene is TRBV29-1, the J gene TRBJ2-7; 7 positions match TRBD1. The germline V gene has CDR1 SQVTM and CDR2 ANQGSEA. The length of the CDR3 is 12 residues. V trimming: 6 bases; J trimming: 5 bases; junction bases outside the gene matches: 7. The CDR3 DNA is TGCAGCGTGACCCGGGACAGCCACGAGCAGTACTTC. It yields the protein CSVTRDSHEQYF.

This clonotype was recorded at least ten times. The chain couples TRBV25-1 to TRBJ1-2; the D is unclear. V shed 1 base and J shed 0 bases, with 9 bases lying between them. Germline V gene lookup returns CDR1 MGHDK and CDR2 SYGVNS. The CDR3 covers 15 residues. The CDR3, as DNA: TGTGCCAGCAGTGAATGGACTGAATCTAACTATGGCTACACCTTC. The encoded protein is CASSEWTESNYGYTF.

V and J are TRBV7-8 and TRBJ1-1; TRBD1 matches at 7 bases. In germline, CDR1 is SGHVS, CDR2 FQNEAQ. Trimming at V came to 5 bases and at J to 4 bases, leaving 10 bases not matched to a gene. This CDR3 is built from 15 residues. CDR3 loop: CASSPGGRRVTEAFF. The CDR3 DNA sequence: TGTGCCAGCAGCCCAGGGGGGCGCAGGGTCACTGAAGCTTTCTTT.

The chain is built from TRBV25-1 and TRBJ2-5; TRBD2 might be the D (7 bases). This CDR3 has 17 residues. Germline loops: CDR1 MGHDK, CDR2 SYGVNS. The V and J ends lost 1 base and 4 bases respectively, with 19 bases between them. CDR3 DNA: TGTGCCAGCAGTGAATGGGGGGGTTCAGGGGTCGGAGAGACCCAGTACTTC. It codes for CASSEWGGSGVGETQYF. The complete variable domain, with remaining parts taken from reference TRBV25-1 and TRBJ2-5, reads EADIYQTPRYLVIGTGKKITLECSQTMGHDKMYWYQQDPGMELHLIHYSYGVNSTEKGDLSSESTVSRIRTEHFPLTLESARPSHTSQYLCASSEWGGSGVGETQYFGPGTRLLVL.

This clonotype occurred many times. The rearrangement joins TRBV3-1 to TRBJ1-3, with D possibly matching TRBD1 (5 bases). The CDR3 spans 18 residues. The germline V and J ends were trimmed by 3 bases and 0 bases, with 18 bases remaining between them. Looked up from germline, CDR1 is LGHDT and CDR2 is YNNKEL (reference sequence). CDR3 DNA sequence: TGTGCCAGCAGCCAGGACCGGCTGGGGCTAAGCTCTGGAAACACCATATATTTT. Protein sequence: CASSQDRLGLSSGNTIYF.

This clonotype was found many times. The chain combines TRBV12-3 or TRBV12-4 with TRBJ1-1; 8 bases line up with TRBD1. The CDR3 runs to 13 residues. The J segment lost 4 bases and the V segment lost 6 bases, leaving 4 bases of the junction unmatched. This CDR3 reads CASRDREVTEAFF. The CDR3 bases are TGTGCCAGCAGGGACAGGGAGGTCACTGAAGCTTTCTTT.

This clonotype was counted ten times or more. V gene TRBV5-4 combines with J gene TRBJ2-1; D perhaps matches TRBD2 (6 bases). The V gene lost 2 bases and the J gene lost 5 bases, with 11 bases spanning the gap. CDR3 length: 14 amino acids. In germline, CDR1 is SGHNT, CDR2 YYREEE (reference sequence). CDR3 nucleotide sequence: TGTGCCAGCAGCTTCGGGACTCCGGACAATGAGCAGTTCTTC. Its protein product is CASSFGTPDNEQFF.

Details on this clonotype: Germline and junction disagree at one end, which may indicate a read error. DNA of the CDR3: TGTGCCAGCAGCTTGGAGGGGGGGAACGCTGAAGCTTTCTTT. This codes for CASSLEGGNAEAFF. This chain joins TRBV5-4 and TRBJ1-1; a possible D gene is TRBD1 (6 bases). Germline lookup yields CDR1 SGHNT and CDR2 YYREEE (reference sequence). The CDR3 spans 14 residues.

The chain recombines TRBV6-5 with TRBJ2-7, with a weak D call TRBD1 (6 bases). The length of the CDR3 is 14 residues. V shed 2 bases and J shed 11 bases, with 19 bases lying between them. Germline V gene sequence: CDR1 MNHEY, CDR2 SVGAGI. CDR3 bases: TGTGCCAGCAGTTACCAGGGAGAGGGGGTGGCGGAGTACTTC. Translated: CASSYQGEGVAEYF.

This clonotype has ten or more counts. This sequence joins TRBV5-1 and TRBJ1-1, with 8 bases aligning to TRBD1. This CDR3 has 15 amino acids. Per the germline V gene, CDR1 is SGHRS and CDR2 is YFSETQ. V dropped 3 bases and J dropped 4; count of bases not matched to a gene: 8. The CDR3 protein is CASSSGTGLSTEAFF. DNA of the CDR3: TGCGCCAGCAGCTCAGGGACAGGACTCTCCACTGAAGCTTTCTTT.

There are many counts of this clonotype. The chain recombines TRBV3-1 with TRBJ1-1; tentative D call: TRBD1 (5 bases). CDR1 LGHDT and CDR2 YNNKEL come from the germline V gene (reference sequence). Between the trimmed V and J ends, which lost 1 base and 1 base, there was a span of 7 bases. CDR3 length: 14 amino acids. The DNA of the CDR3 is TGTGCCAGCAGCCAAGGGGGCACGAACACTGAAGCTTTCTTT. Translating gives CASSQGGTNTEAFF. The complete variable domain, with remaining parts taken from reference TRBV3-1 and TRBJ1-1, reads DTAVSQTPKYLVTQMGNDKSIKCEQNLGHDTMYWYKQDSKKFLKIMFSYNNKELIINETVPNRFSPKSPDKAHLNLHINSLELGDSAVYFCASSQGGTNTEAFFGQGTRLTVV.

Only a few counts were recorded for this clonotype. The chain uses TRBV28 and TRBJ2-7; weak D call: TRBD1 (5 bases). Trimming pared 6 bases from V and 0 bases from J, leaving 15 bases between. This CDR3 has 15 residues. Germline CDR1 and CDR2: MDHEN and SYDVKM. CDR3 DNA: TGTGCCAGCAGCCCCTGGGGCAGGAGCTCCTACGAGCAGTACTTC. Its translation is CASSPWGRSSYEQYF.

The genes are TRBV7-2 and TRBJ2-5; no firm D call. The CDR3 extends over 13 amino acids. Trimming removed 3 bases at V and 5 bases at J, with 10 bases between. CDR1 is SGHTA, CDR2 FQGNSA, per germline. This chain's CDR3 is CASSLGPRETQYF. CDR3 nucleotide sequence: TGTGCCAGCAGCTTGGGCCCCCGGGAGACCCAGTACTTC.

This clonotype has a count of ten or more. The chain combines TRBV6-1 with TRBJ2-1; TRBD1 matches at 7 bases. This CDR3 has 12 amino acids. Germline V gene sequence: CDR1 MNHNS, CDR2 SASEGT. V lost 6 bases to trimming and J lost 9 bases; unmatched junction nucleotides: 5. This CDR3 reads CASRDRVGEQFF. The CDR3 DNA sequence: TGTGCCAGCAGAGACAGGGTTGGTGAGCAGTTCTTC.

This clonotype has ten or more counts. This chain links TRBV7-2 with TRBJ1-1; D not resolved. This CDR3 region has 17 residues. V lost 1 base and J lost 1, with 16 bases in between. Germline assignment: CDR1 SGHTA and CDR2 FQGNSA. The CDR3 sequence: CASSLGGIGLGNTEAFF. The DNA for the CDR3 is TGTGCCAGCAGCTTAGGAGGGATAGGGCTAGGGAACACTGAAGCTTTCTTT. The variable domain in full, with the rest retrieved from reference TRBV7-2 and TRBJ1-1, is GAGVSQSPSNKVTEKGKDVELRCDPISGHTALYWYRQSLGQGLEFLIYFQGNSAPDKSGLPSDRFSAERTGGSVSTLTIQRTQQEDSAVYLCASSLGGIGLGNTEAFFGQGTRLTVV.